The sequence of this T cell receptor beta chain was determined in a study of cytomegalovirus exposure and HLA in healthy donors. About the study: An analysis done earlier identified about 100 million unique TCR beta sequences from 200 million or so T cells.

A remark on this clone: Antigen specificity is unknown.

The PCR employed 60 Vbeta primers together with 13 Jbeta primers. Profiling relied on immunoSEQ multiplex PCR, and the TCRdb table lists in-frame clones only, not all of them. The sample includes some 130,000 clones, approximately 61% of them seen just once. Points from the study as a whole: The authors reported that TCR beta sequences could predict HLA-A and HLA-B alleles. These predictions were accurate for most subjects in the first cohort.

Deletions cut 4 bases from V and 0 bases from J, with 13 bases between. The CDR3 length is 16 residues. CDR1 LGHNA and CDR2 YNFKEQ come from the germline V gene. This chain links TRBV4-2 with TRBJ1-5, with a possible D match to TRBD1 (5 bases). The sequence derives from a woman aged 40-49 years in good health and CMV-seronegative. Sequencing was performed on PBMCs. As DNA, the CDR3 is TGTGCCAGCAGCCCGAATGGGGCAGTTAGCAATCAGCCCCAGCATTTT. This encodes CASSPNGAVSNQPQHF.